The rows below give T cell receptor beta chains drawn from one sample of a study of T cells after somatic rescue of genetic block. TCRdb's table, derived via immunoSEQ multiplex PCR, lists solely in-frame clones and lacks some. The table lists 10,000 to 15,000 clones, over 60% of them singletons. Sequencing was done on a sample of peripheral blood mononuclear cells (PBMCs). The origin of the receptors is a boy aged 5 to 17. Each CDR3 is given with its conserved first and last residue. A D gene is named only where the DNA matches it firmly. Rows give clone size only sometimes, using once, few, many, or a class for an expanded clone.

D gene: .
clone size: .
V gene: TRBV7-9
J gene: TRBJ1-2
CDR3 DNA: TGTGCCAGCAGCTTAGGCACGGACTATGGCTACACCTTC
CDR3 protein: CASSLGTDYGYTF

D gene: TRBD2
clone size: .
V gene: TRBV7-9
J gene: TRBJ2-3
CDR3 DNA: TGTGCCAGCAGCTTCCTGCGGGGGGCCGAAAATACGCAGTATTTT
CDR3 protein: CASSFLRGAENTQYF

D gene: .
clone size: .
V gene: TRBV5-4
J gene: TRBJ1-2
CDR3 DNA: TGTGCCAGCAGCTTGGGCTATGGCTACACCTTC
CDR3 protein: CASSLGYGYTF

D gene: TRBD2
clone size: .
V gene: TRBV5-1
J gene: TRBJ2-1
CDR3 DNA: TGCGCCAGCAGCTTGGGTAGCGGGGGGGCGTACAATGAGCAGTTCTTC
CDR3 protein: CASSLGSGGAYNEQFF

D gene: .
clone size: .
V gene: TRBV4-2
J gene: TRBJ2-3
CDR3 DNA: TGTGCCAGCAGCCAAAAAGGGGATACGCAGTATTTT
CDR3 protein: CASSQKGDTQYF

D gene: .
clone size: .
V gene: TRBV9
J gene: TRBJ2-2
CDR3 DNA: TGTGCCAGCAGCCCCCAGTCAAACGCCGGGGAGCTGTTTTTT
CDR3 protein: CASSPQSNAGELFF

D gene: .
clone size: .
V gene: TRBV7-2
J gene: TRBJ2-7
CDR3 DNA: TGTGCCAGCAGCTCAGCCTACGAGCAGTACTTC
CDR3 protein: CASSSAYEQYF

D gene: .
clone size: .
V gene: TRBV7-3
J gene: TRBJ2-2
CDR3 DNA: TGTGCCAGCAGCTTGGGTGGGCAGGTGAACACCGGGGAGCTGTTTTTT
CDR3 protein: CASSLGGQVNTGELFF

D gene: .
clone size: .
V gene: TRBV29-1
J gene: TRBJ2-7
CDR3 DNA: TGCAGCGTTGAGGTCAGGGGTCTTAGCTCCTACGAGCAGTACTTC
CDR3 protein: CSVEVRGLSSYEQYF

D gene: .
clone size: few
V gene: TRBV30
J gene: TRBJ1-4
CDR3 DNA: TGTGCCTGGAGTACAGGGATTGAAAAACTGTTTTTT
CDR3 protein: CAWSTGIEKLFF

D gene: TRBD1
clone size: .
V gene: TRBV5-1
J gene: TRBJ1-4
CDR3 DNA: TGCGCCAGCCGAAGCGGGACAGTGTCAACTAATGAAAAACTGTTTTTT
CDR3 protein: CASRSGTVSTNEKLFF

D gene: .
clone size: .
V gene: TRBV10-3
J gene: TRBJ2-5
CDR3 DNA: TGTGCCATCAGTGGAGGGTTGGGAGAGACCCAGTACTTC
CDR3 protein: CAISGGLGETQYF

D gene: .
clone size: large
V gene: TRBV28
J gene: TRBJ2-3
CDR3 DNA: TGTGCCAGCAGTTTAGGGGACCTAGCTTCTAGTACAGATACGCAGTATTTT
CDR3 protein: CASSLGDLASSTDTQYF

D gene: .
clone size: .
V gene: TRBV5-1
J gene: TRBJ2-2
CDR3 DNA: TGCGCCAGCAGCTTGGTGGGGGGCGTCAACACCGGGGAGCTGTTTTTT
CDR3 protein: CASSLVGGVNTGELFF

D gene: .
clone size: medium-sized
V gene: TRBV28
J gene: TRBJ2-7
CDR3 DNA: TGTGCCAGCAGCCTTACCCGCTACGGGGCTAGGGACTTC
CDR3 protein: CASSLTRYGARDF

D gene: .
clone size: .
V gene: TRBV11-2
J gene: TRBJ1-1
CDR3 DNA: TGTGCCAGCAGCCTAGGACAGACCTCAAACACTGAAGCTTTCTTT
CDR3 protein: CASSLGQTSNTEAFF

D gene: .
clone size: .
V gene: TRBV14
J gene: TRBJ1-4
CDR3 DNA: TGTGCCAGCAGCCTTGCGAGGATTCGGGGTGAAAAACTGTTTTTT
CDR3 protein: CASSLARIRGEKLFF

D gene: TRBD1
clone size: .
V gene: TRBV11-2
J gene: TRBJ2-5
CDR3 DNA: TGTGCCAGCTGCCGGGACAGGGGTGAGACCCAGTACTTC
CDR3 protein: CASCRDRGETQYF

D gene: TRBD1
clone size: .
V gene: TRBV2
J gene: TRBJ2-5
CDR3 DNA: TGTGCCAGCAGTGAACGGTGGGACAGGAGTCAAGAGACCCAGTACTTC
CDR3 protein: CASSERWDRSQETQYF

D gene: .
clone size: once
V gene: TRBV5-1
J gene: TRBJ2-6
CDR3 DNA: TGCGCCAGCAGCTTGGCTTCTGGGGCCAACGTCCTGACTTTC
CDR3 protein: CASSLASGANVLTF

D gene: .
clone size: .
V gene: TRBV2
J gene: TRBJ2-1
CDR3 DNA: TGTGCCAGCGGACCCTTCGGGCCCGGCTACAATGAGCAGTTCTTC
CDR3 protein: CASGPFGPGYNEQFF

D gene: .
clone size: .
V gene: TRBV4-1
J gene: TRBJ1-5
CDR3 DNA: TGCGCCAGCAGCCAAGATGGTGGGTTTCAGCCCCAGCATTTT
CDR3 protein: CASSQDGGFQPQHF

D gene: TRBD1
clone size: few
V gene: TRBV6-5
J gene: TRBJ2-7
CDR3 DNA: TGTGCCAGCAGTTGGGACAGGGAGACCGAGCAGTACTTC
CDR3 protein: CASSWDRETEQYF

D gene: .
clone size: .
V gene: TRBV4-1
J gene: TRBJ2-1
CDR3 DNA: TGCGCCAGCAGCCAAGGGGAGGGGGCTAGGGAGCAGTTCTTC
CDR3 protein: CASSQGEGAREQFF

D gene: .
clone size: .
V gene: TRBV7-6
J gene: TRBJ2-7
CDR3 DNA: TGTGCCAGCAGCCCAAGTTCCTACGAGCAGTACTTC
CDR3 protein: CASSPSSYEQYF

D gene: TRBD1
clone size: few
V gene: TRBV29-1
J gene: TRBJ1-2
CDR3 DNA: TGCAGCGCGATCTGGACAGGGAGTAACTATGGCTACACCTTC
CDR3 protein: CSAIWTGSNYGYTF

D gene: TRBD1
clone size: medium-sized
V gene: TRBV19
J gene: TRBJ2-7
CDR3 DNA: TGTGCCAGTAGCGAACAGGGGGCCTCTCCCTACGAGCAGTACTTC
CDR3 protein: CASSEQGASPYEQYF

D gene: TRBD1
clone size: once
V gene: TRBV5-1
J gene: TRBJ1-2
CDR3 DNA: TGCGCCAGCAGCCGGACGGACAGGGCCTTGAAACGCTATGGCTACACCTTC
CDR3 protein: CASSRTDRALKRYGYTF

D gene: TRBD1
clone size: .
V gene: TRBV6-6
J gene: TRBJ1-1
CDR3 DNA: TGTGCCAGCAGTCATAACCAGGGGGACGCTGAAGCTTTCTTT
CDR3 protein: CASSHNQGDAEAFF

D gene: .
clone size: .
V gene: TRBV30
J gene: TRBJ2-2
CDR3 DNA: TGTGCCTGGAGAACGAAATGGGACCCCTACACCGGGGAGCTGTTTTTT
CDR3 protein: CAWRTKWDPYTGELFF

D gene: TRBD1
clone size: .
V gene: TRBV4-1
J gene: TRBJ2-5
CDR3 DNA: TGCGCCAGCAGCCAAGTGCCCCCATCGACAGGGGTAGAGACCCAGTACTTC
CDR3 protein: CASSQVPPSTGVETQYF

D gene: .
clone size: .
V gene: TRBV5-8
J gene: TRBJ2-2
CDR3 DNA: TGTGCCAGCAGCACCCCAGGCGGGGAGCTGTTTTTT
CDR3 protein: CASSTPGGELFF

D gene: TRBD2
clone size: .
V gene: TRBV9
J gene: TRBJ2-3
CDR3 DNA: TGTGCCAGCAGGGGAGGGATTGGCACAGATACGCAGTATTTT
CDR3 protein: CASRGGIGTDTQYF

D gene: TRBD1
clone size: medium-sized
V gene: TRBV7-3
J gene: TRBJ2-7
CDR3 DNA: TGTGCCAGCAGCCAAGACAGGGGTGGCGAGCAGTACTTC
CDR3 protein: CASSQDRGGEQYF

D gene: .
clone size: .
V gene: TRBV5-6
J gene: TRBJ1-1
CDR3 DNA: TGTGCCAGCAGCTTATTTTCCGAAGCTTTCTTT
CDR3 protein: CASSLFSEAFF